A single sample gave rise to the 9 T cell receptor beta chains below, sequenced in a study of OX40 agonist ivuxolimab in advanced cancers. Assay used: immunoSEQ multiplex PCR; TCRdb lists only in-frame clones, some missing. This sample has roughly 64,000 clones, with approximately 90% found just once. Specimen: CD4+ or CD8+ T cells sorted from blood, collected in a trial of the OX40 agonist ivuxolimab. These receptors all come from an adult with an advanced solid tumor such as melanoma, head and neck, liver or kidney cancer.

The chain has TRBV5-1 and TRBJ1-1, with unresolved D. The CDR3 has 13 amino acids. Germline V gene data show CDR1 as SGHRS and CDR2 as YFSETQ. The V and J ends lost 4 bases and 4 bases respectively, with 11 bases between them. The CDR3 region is CASSARGSTEAFF. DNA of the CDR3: TGCGCCAGCAGCGCCCGTGGGTCCACTGAAGCTTTCTTT. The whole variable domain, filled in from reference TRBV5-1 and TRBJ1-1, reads KAGVTQTPRYLIKTRGQQVTLSCSPISGHRSVSWYQQTPGQGLQFLFEYFSETQRNKGNFPGRFSGRQFSNSRSEMNVSTLELGDSALYLCASSARGSTEAFFGQGTRLTVV.

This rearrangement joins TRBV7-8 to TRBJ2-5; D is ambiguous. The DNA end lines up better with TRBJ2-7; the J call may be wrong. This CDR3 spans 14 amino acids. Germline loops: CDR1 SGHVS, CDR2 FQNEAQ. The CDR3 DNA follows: TGTGCCAGCAGCCCGGACGGACGCCCCTACGAGCAGTACTTC. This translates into CASSPDGRPYEQYF.

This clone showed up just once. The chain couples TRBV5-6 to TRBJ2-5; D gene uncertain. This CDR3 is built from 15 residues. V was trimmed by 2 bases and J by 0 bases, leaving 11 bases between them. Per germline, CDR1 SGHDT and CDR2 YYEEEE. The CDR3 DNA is TGTGCCAGCAGCTTCGATACCAAGTACCAAGAGACCCAGTACTTC. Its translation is CASSFDTKYQETQYF.

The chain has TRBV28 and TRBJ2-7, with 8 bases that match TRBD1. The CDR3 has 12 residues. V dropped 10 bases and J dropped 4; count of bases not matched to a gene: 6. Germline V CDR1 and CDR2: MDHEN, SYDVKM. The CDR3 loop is CAIGRGPYEQYF. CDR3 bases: TGTGCCATTGGCAGGGGGCCGTACGAGCAGTACTTC. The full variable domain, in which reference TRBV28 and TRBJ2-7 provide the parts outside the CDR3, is DVKVTQSSRYLVKRTGEKVFLECVQDMDHENMFWYRQDPGLGLRLIYFSYDVKMKEKGDIPEGYSVSREKKERFSLILESASTNQTSMYLCAIGRGPYEQYFGPGTRLTVT.

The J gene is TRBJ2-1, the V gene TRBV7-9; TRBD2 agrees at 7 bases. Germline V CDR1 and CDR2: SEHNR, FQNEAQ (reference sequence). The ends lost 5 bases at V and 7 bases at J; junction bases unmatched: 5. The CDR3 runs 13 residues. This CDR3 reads CASSVRTSNEQFF. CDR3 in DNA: TGTGCCAGCAGCGTTAGGACTAGTAATGAGCAGTTCTTC.

CDR3 sequence reads: CAIRGGSGRENYNEQFF. CDR3 bases: TGTGCCATCAGAGGGGGTAGCGGGAGGGAAAACTACAATGAGCAGTTCTTC. The chain uses TRBV10-3 and TRBJ2-1; TRBD2 agrees at 11 bases. V gave up 6 bases and J gave up 3 bases; unmatched junction bases: 10. There are 17 residues in the CDR3. In germline, CDR1 is ENHRY, CDR2 SYGVKD.

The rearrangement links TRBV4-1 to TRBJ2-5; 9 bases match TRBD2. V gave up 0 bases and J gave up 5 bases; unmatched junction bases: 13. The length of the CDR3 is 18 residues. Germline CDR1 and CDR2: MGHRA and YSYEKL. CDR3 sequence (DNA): TGCGCCAGCAGCCAAGAGAGGTTGGCGGGAGGGCCCCTTGAGACCCAGTACTTC. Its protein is CASSQERLAGGPLETQYF.

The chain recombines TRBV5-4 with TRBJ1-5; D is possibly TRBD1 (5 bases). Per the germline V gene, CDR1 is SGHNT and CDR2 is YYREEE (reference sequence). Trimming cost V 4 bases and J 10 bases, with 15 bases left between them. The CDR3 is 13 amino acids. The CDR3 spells CASSLGLAGPQHF. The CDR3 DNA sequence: TGTGCCAGCAGCCTGGGGCTGGCAGGCCCCCAGCATTTT.

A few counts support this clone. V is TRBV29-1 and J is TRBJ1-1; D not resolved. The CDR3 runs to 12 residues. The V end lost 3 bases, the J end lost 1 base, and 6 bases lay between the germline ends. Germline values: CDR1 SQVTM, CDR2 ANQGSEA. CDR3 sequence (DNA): TGCAGCGTTGATCCAGAGAACACTGAAGCTTTCTTT. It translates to CSVDPENTEAFF. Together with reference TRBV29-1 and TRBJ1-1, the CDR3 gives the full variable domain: SAVISQKPSRDICQRGTSLTIQCQVDSQVTMMFWYRQQPGQSLTLIATANQGSEATYESGFVIDKFPISRPNLTFSTLTVSNMSPEDSSIYLCSVDPENTEAFFGQGTRLTVV.